This T cell receptor (beta chain) was recorded in a study of shared T cell receptors in the human thymus. Trimming shortened V by 5 bases and J by 3 bases, and 23 bases separated the two germline ends. The CDR3 loop spans 18 amino acids. Looked up from germline, CDR1 is SEHNR and CDR2 is FQNEAQ (reference sequence). Generated by immunoSEQ multiplex PCR, the TCRdb table keeps only in-frame clones and is missing some. The top ten clones hold roughly 0.0086% of a sample with hundreds of thousands of clones, around 87% of them seen once. A few counts support this clone. This same sample was also part of a study on human thymus T cells. That source reports: Serving as donors were healthy Finnish infants, each of whom was having open corrective surgery for congenital heart defects.

Sequencing input: thymocytes. The chain is built from TRBV7-9 and TRBJ1-3; D is possibly TRBD1 (6 bases). The TCR comes from a boy under three years old with a congenital heart defect. This CDR3 reads CASSGASQGNESGNTIYF. CDR3 nucleotides: TGTGCCAGCAGCGGAGCGAGTCAGGGGAACGAGAGTGGAAACACCATATATTTT.